The 14 T cell receptor beta chains reported below all come from one sample, sequenced in a study of Ad26.COV2.S vaccination and SARS-CoV-2 variants. The treatment denotes: 19 received Ad26.COV2.S at low or high dose, single or two shots; 5 received placebo; per-sample allocation not given. Vaccine and placebo recipients were sampled on day 63 after the first injection. Method: immunoSEQ multiplex PCR; TCRdb's copy keeps in-frame clones and lacks some. Of around 450,000 clones in the sample, roughly nine tenths were seen once. Sequencing was performed on peripheral blood, taken in a trial of Ad26.COV2.S vaccine versus placebo. The receptors originated from a person between 18 and 65 years old who received the Ad26.COV2.S COVID-19 vaccine or a placebo.

The rearrangement joins TRBV7-2 to TRBJ1-1; possibly TRBD1 for D (6 bases). The CDR3 totals 13 residues. Germline CDR1 and CDR2: SGHTA and FQGNSA. V was pared by 1 base and J by 11 bases, with 14 bases between. CDR3 protein: CASSLGFSGEAFF. CDR3 sequence (DNA): TGTGCCAGCAGCTTAGGGTTTTCAGGGGAGGCTTTCTTT.

The V and J genes are TRBV2 and TRBJ2-7; no clear D gene. Between the trimmed V and J ends, which lost 4 bases and 7 bases, there was a span of 11 bases. The CDR3 is 12 residues long. Germline values: CDR1 SNHLY, CDR2 FYNNEI. The CDR3 nucleotides are TGTGCCAGCAGTGGGGTACAGAAGGAGCAGTACTTC. Translated, it gives CASSGVQKEQYF.

The V call is TRBV5-6, the J call TRBJ2-2, with D unresolved. Germline V gene lookup returns CDR1 SGHDT and CDR2 YYEEEE. The CDR3 extends over 16 amino acids. V was shortened by 1 base and J by 0 bases, with 10 bases between the two germline ends. CDR3 region: CASSLYGFANTGELFF. CDR3 coding DNA: TGTGCCAGCAGCTTGTACGGATTCGCGAACACCGGGGAGCTGTTTTTT.

This chain connects TRBV4-1 to TRBJ2-1; 7 bases fit TRBD2. V was pared by 4 bases and J by 3 bases, with 15 bases of the junction left unmatched. CDR3 length: 18 amino acids. CDR1 MGHRA and CDR2 YSYEKL come from the germline V gene. Here the CDR3 reads CASSRYLSGWMDYNEQFF. Here the CDR3 DNA reads TGCGCCAGCAGCCGATACCTTAGCGGGTGGATGGACTACAATGAGCAGTTCTTC.

This chain connects TRBV15 to TRBJ2-7; 7 bases are shared with TRBD1. The trim removed 3 bases at V and 7 bases at J, leaving 18 bases unmatched. CDR1 LNHNV and CDR2 YYDKDF come from the germline V gene (reference sequence). This CDR3 is 17 amino acids long. The CDR3 nucleotides read TGTGCCACCAGCAGGGGAACTTGGACAGGACTTAATTCGGAGCAGTACTTC. Its translation: CATSRGTWTGLNSEQYF.

V gene TRBV2 combines with J gene TRBJ2-3; no clear D. There are 14 residues in the CDR3. CDR1 is SNHLY and CDR2 is FYNNEI in the germline V gene. V was cut by 3 bases and J by 1 base, with 8 bases left in between. The CDR3 DNA is TGTGCCAGCAGTGAGGGTTTTGGCACAGATACGCAGTATTTT. The encoded protein is CASSEGFGTDTQYF.

This clone has only one observation. The CDR3 here is CASSLRAGGPLGEQFF. CDR3 in DNA: TGTGCCAGCAGCTTAAGAGCGGGGGGGCCTCTTGGTGAGCAGTTCTTC. The V call is TRBV5-4, the J call TRBJ2-1, with 10 nucleotides matching TRBD2. This CDR3 has 16 residues. V trimming: 2 bases; J trimming: 9 bases; junction bases outside the gene matches: 11. Germline V gene sequence: CDR1 SGHNT, CDR2 YYREEE (reference sequence).

This chain uses TRBV29-1 with TRBJ1-1, with D tentatively TRBD1 (6 bases). Trimming took 3 bases from V and 5 from J, leaving 19 bases between them. The CDR3 loop spans 15 amino acids. Germline V gene data show CDR1 as SQVTM and CDR2 as ANQGSEA. The CDR3 bases are TGCAGCGTTGAGGGGCTCCGGGGGCTGGGAACTGAAGCTTTCTTT. It specifies CSVEGLRGLGTEAFF.

The V gene is TRBV28, the J gene TRBJ2-3, with a weak D call TRBD1 (5 bases). Per the germline V gene, CDR1 is MDHEN and CDR2 is SYDVKM. The CDR3 is made up of 15 amino acids. V lost 6 bases and J lost 0, with 13 bases in between. In nucleotides, the CDR3 is TGTGCCAGCAGCCATGGACAAGATAGCACAGATACGCAGTATTTT. It encodes CASSHGQDSTDTQYF.

This chain links TRBV7-9 with TRBJ1-1; D is possibly TRBD1 (6 bases). V was trimmed by 1 base and J by 7 bases, leaving 16 bases between them. The CDR3 has 15 amino acids. The germline V gene encodes CDR1 SEHNR and CDR2 FQNEAQ (reference sequence). CDR3 protein: CASSLDASGEDEAFF. DNA for the CDR3: TGTGCCAGCAGCTTAGACGCGTCAGGGGAGGATGAAGCTTTCTTT.

This clone came up a few times. V and J are TRBV6-5 and TRBJ1-6; D unresolved. CDR1 and CDR2 from the germline V gene are MNHEY and SVGAGI. Deletions cut 1 base from V and 4 bases from J, with 8 bases between. This CDR3 region has 15 residues. In DNA form, the CDR3 reads TGTGCCAGCAGTTACTACGCAGGTTATAATTCACCCCTCCACTTT. This encodes CASSYYAGYNSPLHF.

This rearrangement joins TRBV7-8 to TRBJ2-1, with no clear D. CDR1 is SGHVS, CDR2 FQNEAQ, per germline. This CDR3 comprises 17 residues. With 5 bases removed from V and 2 bases from J, the gap between germline ends came to 19 bases. The CDR3 DNA reads as TGTGCCAGCAGCCCCCGGGTCCCTCTTCGGACCTACAATGAGCAGTTCTTC. It encodes CASSPRVPLRTYNEQFF.

This clone was counted a single time. Relative to the germline gene, one junction end is altered; a read error may explain this. The CDR3: CASSLGVGGTVDDF. The CDR3 region has the DNA TGTGCCAGCAGCTTAGGCGTAGGTGGGACAGTGGACGACTTT. The V gene is TRBV11-2, the J gene TRBJ1-1; 7 positions agree with TRBD1. The CDR3 has 14 residues. Germline CDR1 SGHAT, CDR2 FQNNGV.

The gene calls are TRBV11-2 and TRBJ1-3; D is perhaps TRBD1 (6 bases). The CDR3 length is 16 residues. Looked up from germline, CDR1 is SGHAT and CDR2 is FQNNGV. V was clipped by 5 bases and J by 7 bases, with 21 bases between them. The CDR3 protein is CASSPRIGGQRNTIYF. CDR3 sequence (DNA): TGTGCCAGCAGCCCCCGTATAGGGGGGCAACGGAACACCATATATTTT.